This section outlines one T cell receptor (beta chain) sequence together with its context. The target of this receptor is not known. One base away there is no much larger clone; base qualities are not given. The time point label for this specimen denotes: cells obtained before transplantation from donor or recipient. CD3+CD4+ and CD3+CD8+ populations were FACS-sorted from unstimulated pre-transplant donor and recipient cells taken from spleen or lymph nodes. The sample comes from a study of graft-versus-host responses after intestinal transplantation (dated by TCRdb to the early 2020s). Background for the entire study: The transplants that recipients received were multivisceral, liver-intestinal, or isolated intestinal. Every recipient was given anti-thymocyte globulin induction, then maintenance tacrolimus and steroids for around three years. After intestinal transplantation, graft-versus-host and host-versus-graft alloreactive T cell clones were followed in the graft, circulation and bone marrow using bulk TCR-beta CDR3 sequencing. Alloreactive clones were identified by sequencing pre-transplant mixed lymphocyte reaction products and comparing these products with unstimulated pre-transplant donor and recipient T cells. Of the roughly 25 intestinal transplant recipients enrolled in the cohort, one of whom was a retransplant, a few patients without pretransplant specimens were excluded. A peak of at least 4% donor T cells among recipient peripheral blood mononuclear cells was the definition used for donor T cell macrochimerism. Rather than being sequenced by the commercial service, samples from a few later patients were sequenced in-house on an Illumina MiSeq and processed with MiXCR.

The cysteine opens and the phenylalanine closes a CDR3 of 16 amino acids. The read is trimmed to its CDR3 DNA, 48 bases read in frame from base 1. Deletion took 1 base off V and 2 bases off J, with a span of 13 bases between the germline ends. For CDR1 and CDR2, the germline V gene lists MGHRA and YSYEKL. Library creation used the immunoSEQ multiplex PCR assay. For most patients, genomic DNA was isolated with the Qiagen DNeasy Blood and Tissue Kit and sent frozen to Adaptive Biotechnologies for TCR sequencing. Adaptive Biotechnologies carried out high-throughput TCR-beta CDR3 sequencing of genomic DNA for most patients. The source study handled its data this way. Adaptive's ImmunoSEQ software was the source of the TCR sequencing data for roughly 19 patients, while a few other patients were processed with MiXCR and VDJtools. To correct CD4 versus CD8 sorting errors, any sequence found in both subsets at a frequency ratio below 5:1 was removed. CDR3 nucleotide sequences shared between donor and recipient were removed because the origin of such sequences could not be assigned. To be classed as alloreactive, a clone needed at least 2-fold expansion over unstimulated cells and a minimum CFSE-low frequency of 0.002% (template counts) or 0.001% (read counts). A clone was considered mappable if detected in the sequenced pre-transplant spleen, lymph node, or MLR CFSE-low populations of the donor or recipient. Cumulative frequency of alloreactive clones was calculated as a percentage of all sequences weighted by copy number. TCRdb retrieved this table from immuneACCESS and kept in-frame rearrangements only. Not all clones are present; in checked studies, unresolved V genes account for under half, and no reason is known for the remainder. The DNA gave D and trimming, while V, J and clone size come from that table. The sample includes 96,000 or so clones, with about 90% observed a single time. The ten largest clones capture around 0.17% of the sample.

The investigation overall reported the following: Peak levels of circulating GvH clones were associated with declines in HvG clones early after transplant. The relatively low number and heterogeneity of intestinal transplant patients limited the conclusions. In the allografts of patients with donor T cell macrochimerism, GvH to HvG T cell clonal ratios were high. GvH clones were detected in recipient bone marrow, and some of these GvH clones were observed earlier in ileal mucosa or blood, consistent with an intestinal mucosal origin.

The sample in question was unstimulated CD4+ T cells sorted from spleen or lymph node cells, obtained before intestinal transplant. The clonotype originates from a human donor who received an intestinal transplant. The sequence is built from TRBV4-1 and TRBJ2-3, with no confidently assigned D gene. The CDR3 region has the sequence CASSQGPYTDTDTQYF. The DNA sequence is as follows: TGCGCCAGCAGCCAAGGTCCCTATACAGACACAGATACGCAGTATTTT.